Listed here are 8 T cell receptor beta chains from one sample, sequenced in a study of cytomegalovirus exposure and HLA in healthy donors. PCR used 60 Vbeta primers and 13 Jbeta primers. Data came from immunoSEQ multiplex PCR; TCRdb stores just in-frame clones and leaves some out. The sample consists of about 130,000 clones, approximately 80% of them appearing once. Material: PBMCs. Source of these receptors: a man under 40 in good health and CMV-seronegative.

The chain is built from TRBV5-1 and TRBJ2-2; TRBD2 matches at 11 bases. Germline-derived CDR1 and CDR2 are SGHRS and YFSETQ. The CDR3 runs to 21 residues. Unmatched junction bases numbered 19, after V lost 4 bases and J lost 2 bases. CDR3 nucleotides: TGCGCCAGCAGCCTCCCCACAGGGGGGACTAGCGGCCCCCATAACACCGGGGAGCTGTTTTTT. It encodes CASSLPTGGTSGPHNTGELFF.

The gene calls are TRBV30 and TRBJ1-6, with a weak D call TRBD1 (6 bases). Germline V gene sequence: CDR1 GTSNPN, CDR2 SVGIG (reference sequence). V was shortened by 4 bases and J by 14 bases, with 12 bases between the two germline ends. The CDR3 extends over 11 amino acids. The CDR3 protein is CAWNWGQSLHF. As DNA, the CDR3 is TGTGCCTGGAATTGGGGGCAGTCCCTCCACTTT. Filled out from reference TRBV30 and TRBJ1-6, the complete variable domain reads SQTIHQWPATLVQPVGSPLSLECTVEGTSNPNLYWYRQAAGRGLQLLFYSVGIGQISSEVPQNLSASRPQDRQFILSSKKLLLSDSGFYLCAWNWGQSLHFGNGTRLTVT.

This chain uses TRBV4-3 with TRBJ2-3, with TRBD2 identical over 12 bases. Germline CDR1 and CDR2: LGHNA and YSLEER. V shed 4 bases and J 4 bases; nucleotides not matched to a gene: 6. This CDR3 comprises 16 residues. CDR3 nucleotides: TGCGCCAGCAGCCGCCGACTAGCGGGAGTTGCAGATACGCAGTATTTT. Its protein product is CASSRRLAGVADTQYF.

This chain connects TRBV5-1 to TRBJ2-5; 9 bases match TRBD1. There are 14 residues in the CDR3. Germline assignment: CDR1 SGHRS and CDR2 YFSETQ. Germline trimming cut 4 bases from V and 5 bases from J; bases unmatched to any gene: 6. The CDR3 DNA sequence: TGCGCCAGCAGCGGACAGGGGTTAGGGGAGACCCAGTACTTC. Its translation: CASSGQGLGETQYF.

V is TRBV6-6 and J is TRBJ2-1, with 7 bases that match TRBD2. Germline lookup yields CDR1 MNHNY and CDR2 SVGAGI (reference sequence). CDR3 length: 16 amino acids. Trimming at V came to 2 bases and at J to 3 bases, leaving 7 bases not matched to a gene. The CDR3 reads CASSYGAGLLYNEQFF. DNA of the CDR3: TGTGCCAGCAGTTACGGAGCGGGATTACTCTACAATGAGCAGTTCTTC.

The V and J genes are TRBV7-2 and TRBJ1-2; D is uncertain. The V gene lost 1 base and the J gene lost 7 bases, with 7 bases spanning the gap. Germline CDR1 reads SGHTA; CDR2 reads FQGNSA. The CDR3 extends over 12 amino acids. CDR3 in amino acids: CASSLVYFGYTF. The CDR3 DNA is TGTGCCAGCAGCTTAGTATATTTTGGCTACACCTTC.

The rearrangement joins TRBV28 to TRBJ1-2, with 11 bases matching TRBD1. Losses at the gene ends were 6 bases for V and 10 bases for J; bases not matched to a gene: 10. CDR3 length: 14 residues. The V gene's germline CDR1 is MDHEN and CDR2 SYDVKM. Here the CDR3 reads CASSAAGTGGFYTF. DNA for the CDR3: TGTGCCAGCAGCGCAGCCGGGACAGGGGGATTCTACACCTTC.

The table lists this clone with a count of one. The V gene is TRBV27, the J gene TRBJ1-5; no clear D gene. V gave up 4 bases and J gave up 3 bases, with 13 bases separating them. Germline-derived CDR1 and CDR2 are MNHEY and SMNVEV (reference sequence). The CDR3 runs 15 residues. The CDR3 region is CASSYAGGPNQPQHF. The CDR3 DNA is TGTGCCAGCAGTTACGCCGGCGGTCCCAATCAGCCCCAGCATTTT.